Below are 13 T cell receptor beta chains sequenced from a single sample in a study of blood T cell repertoires in COVID-19. The repertoire was sequenced with immunoSEQ multiplex PCR; TCRdb's copy has only in-frame clones and lacks some. Of approximately 89,000 clones listed, 70% to 80% are singletons. Material for sequencing was peripheral blood. The receptors come from a human donor in a cohort sampled during active COVID-19.

The V gene is TRBV18, the J gene TRBJ2-7, with 8 bases lining up with TRBD1. The V gene's germline CDR1 is KGHSH and CDR2 LQKENI. V lost 4 bases to trimming and J lost 3 bases; unmatched junction nucleotides: 8. The CDR3 loop spans 15 amino acids. CDR3 nucleotides: TGTGCCAGCTCACTAATCCACAGGGGGGACTACGAGCAGTACTTC. Translation: CASSLIHRGDYEQYF.

The rearrangement joins TRBV10-3 to TRBJ2-3; possible D gene TRBD1, 6 bases. Germline V gene lookup returns CDR1 ENHRY and CDR2 SYGVKD. The CDR3 has 15 residues. The DNA for the CDR3 is TGTGCTACGCCCAAGCCCCGGACAGACATGTATACGCAGTATTTT. Translating gives CATPKPRTDMYTQYF.

This clone showed up just a few times. J is TRBJ2-4 and V is TRBV3-1 (or the pseudogene TRBV3-2), with 9 nucleotides matching TRBD2. This CDR3 region has 15 residues. With 1 base clipped from V and 6 bases from J, the junction kept 4 bases outside the gene matches. CDR1 and CDR2 (germline): LGHDT, YNNKEL (reference sequence). CDR3 sequence: CASSQVGGRGNIQYF. The DNA for the CDR3 is TGTGCCAGCAGCCAAGTGGGCGGGAGGGGAAACATTCAGTACTTC.

The rearrangement joins TRBV7-2 to TRBJ2-7, with 12 bases identical to TRBD2. Germline CDR1 SGHTA, CDR2 FQGNSA. The CDR3 runs to 16 residues. Trimming at V came to 0 bases and at J to 5 bases, leaving 5 bases not matched to a gene. The CDR3 reads CASSLATSGSFNEQYF. The CDR3 DNA reads as TGTGCCAGCAGCTTAGCGACTAGCGGGAGTTTTAACGAGCAGTACTTC.

The chain has TRBV9 and TRBJ2-1, with 11 bases identical to TRBD1. CDR1 is SGDLS, CDR2 YYNGEE, per germline. The CDR3 has 14 amino acids. The junction had 5 bases not matched to a gene; V was cut back by 4 bases and J by 8 bases. This chain's CDR3 is CASSFGQGADEQFF. The CDR3 nucleotides are TGTGCCAGCAGCTTCGGACAGGGGGCCGATGAGCAGTTCTTC.

This rearrangement joins TRBV7-9 to TRBJ2-1; 7 positions agree with TRBD2. Trimming took 5 bases from V and 12 from J; bases not matched to a gene: 10. Germline CDR1 reads SEHNR; CDR2 reads FQNEAQ (reference sequence). The CDR3 spans 13 residues. The CDR3 nucleotides are TGTGCCAGCAGCCAAAGGCCTCAGCGGGGGCAGTTCTTC. This gives the protein CASSQRPQRGQFF.

J is TRBJ2-2 and V is TRBV7-3, with TRBD1 as a possible D gene (7 bases). The CDR3 sequence is 16 residues long. Deletions cut 3 bases from V and 0 bases from J, with 11 bases between. Per the germline V gene, CDR1 is SGHTA and CDR2 is FQGTGA. CDR3 loop: CASSLAGQPNTGELFF. CDR3 sequence (DNA): TGTGCCAGCAGCTTGGCGGGACAGCCGAACACCGGGGAGCTGTTTTTT.

V and J are TRBV5-1 and TRBJ1-2, with D possibly being TRBD1 (5 bases). The V end was cut by 4 bases, the J end by 6 bases, with 22 bases between. Germline V gene lookup returns CDR1 SGHRS and CDR2 YFSETQ. The CDR3 is 16 amino acids. The CDR3 here is CASSDRSGSSWDGYTF. CDR3 DNA: TGCGCCAGCAGCGATAGGTCAGGGTCCTCATGGGATGGCTACACCTTC.

Notes on this clone: Relative to the germline gene, one junction end is altered; a read error may explain this. This chain connects TRBV7-7 to TRBJ2-7; a weak D match, TRBD2 (6 bases). The V gene's germline CDR1 is SSHAT and CDR2 FNYEAQ (reference sequence). The CDR3 sequence is 13 residues long. The CDR3 bases are TGTGCTAGCAGCCCGGGGGTAAACTACGAGCAGTACTTC. This codes for CASSPGVNYEQYF.

The rearrangement joins TRBV3-1 (or the pseudogene TRBV3-2) to TRBJ2-1; D gene ambiguous. The CDR3 totals 12 residues. The V gene's germline CDR1 is LGHDT and CDR2 YNNKEL (reference sequence). Trimming cost V 2 bases and J 12 bases, with 11 bases left between them. This CDR3 reads CASSQPNGWQFF. The CDR3 DNA reads TGTGCCAGCAGCCAACCAAACGGGTGGCAGTTCTTC.

This chain links TRBV7-8 with TRBJ1-5; the match to TRBD1 covers 7 bases. J was trimmed by 6 bases and V by 3 bases; bases with no gene match: 5. The CDR3 contains 14 residues. The germline CDR1 and CDR2 sequences are SGHVS and FQNEAQ. The CDR3 DNA is TGTGCCAGCAGCTTTAAGGACAGGACTCAGCCCCAGCATTTT. It is translated as CASSFKDRTQPQHF.

This clone was found a few times. CDR3 nucleotides: TGTGCCATCAGTCCGAACGCGGATATCACCGGGGAGCTGTTTTTT. It codes for CAISPNADITGELFF. This chain connects TRBV10-3 to TRBJ2-2; D ambiguous. This CDR3 spans 15 amino acids. Trimming took 5 bases from V and 4 from J, leaving 14 bases between them. Germline CDR1 ENHRY, CDR2 SYGVKD.

The chain couples TRBV5-1 to TRBJ2-3, with D tentatively TRBD2 (5 bases). V lost 4 bases to trimming and J lost 4 bases, with 7 bases between them. CDR3 length equals 12 residues. Germline CDR1 is SGHRS and CDR2 is YFSETQ. The CDR3 loop is CASSTGADTQYF. CDR3 bases: TGCGCCAGCAGCACCGGGGCAGATACGCAGTATTTT. Complete variable domain (other parts from reference TRBV5-1 and TRBJ2-3): KAGVTQTPRYLIKTRGQQVTLSCSPISGHRSVSWYQQTPGQGLQFLFEYFSETQRNKGNFPGRFSGRQFSNSRSEMNVSTLELGDSALYLCASSTGADTQYFGPGTRLTVL.